A single sample gave rise to the 26 T cell receptor beta chains below, sequenced in a study of CD49a tissue-resident CD8 T cells in human skin. Using immunoSEQ multiplex PCR, the repertoire was profiled, and TCRdb retains in-frame clones only, with some absent. The data contain roughly 450 clones, about three fifths of them singletons. The sequencing sample was made of CD103- CD8+ T cells sorted from skin dermis. The source of these receptors is a human donor in good health.

The chain links TRBV5-1 to TRBJ2-5; 8 bases match TRBD1. J was trimmed by 4 bases and V by 1 base; bases with no gene match: 0. Germline CDR1 SGHRS, CDR2 YFSETQ. The length of the CDR3 is 13 residues. CDR3 region: CASSLTGGETQYF. The DNA for the CDR3 is TGCGCCAGCAGCTTGACAGGGGGAGAGACCCAGTACTTC.

The chain combines TRBV6-1 with TRBJ2-1; D not certain. V was trimmed by 0 bases and J by 9 bases, leaving 6 bases between them. CDR1 is MNHNS and CDR2 is SASEGT in the germline V gene. The CDR3 loop spans 12 amino acids. CDR3 protein: CASSEARREQFF. The CDR3 DNA reads TGTGCCAGCAGTGAAGCGCGGCGTGAGCAGTTCTTC.

The V call is TRBV4-3, the J call TRBJ2-2; no clear D gene. The CDR3 spans 15 residues. V was clipped by 0 bases and J by 0 bases, with 5 bases between them. The V gene's germline CDR1 is LGHNA and CDR2 YSLEER. The CDR3 DNA reads as TGCGCCAGCAGCCAAGATCTACCGAACACCGGGGAGCTGTTTTTT. It codes for CASSQDLPNTGELFF.

This clone was counted between two and nine times. The chain couples TRBV5-8 to TRBJ2-7; D perhaps matches TRBD2 (5 bases). The CDR3 sequence is 13 residues long. V shed 2 bases and J shed 3 bases, with 9 bases lying between them. Germline CDR1 reads SGHTS; CDR2 reads YDEGEE. CDR3 sequence: CASSFGGGYEQYF. In DNA form, the CDR3 reads TGTGCCAGCAGCTTTGGTGGAGGCTACGAGCAGTACTTC.

The V and J genes are TRBV28 and TRBJ1-5, with 7 bases identical to TRBD1. Germline CDR1 is MDHEN and CDR2 is SYDVKM. CDR3 size: 19 residues. The V and J ends lost 0 bases and 1 base, in that order; junction bases with no gene match: 12. CDR3 DNA: TGTGCCAGCAGTTTATGGTCCGACAGGGATAGAGTGAGCAATCAGCCCCAGCATTTT. Translation gives CASSLWSDRDRVSNQPQHF.

The chain has TRBV27 and TRBJ2-7; 9 bases map to TRBD2. This CDR3 is 13 amino acids long. Trimming cost V 6 bases and J 2 bases; bases outside gene matches: 2. CDR1 and CDR2 (germline): MNHEY, SMNVEV (reference sequence). The CDR3 loop reads CASRGLATYEQYF. Here the CDR3 DNA reads TGTGCCAGCAGGGGACTAGCAACCTACGAGCAGTACTTC.

The chain recombines TRBV9 with TRBJ1-2; 7 bases are a match to TRBD1. The ends lost 0 bases at V and 5 bases at J; junction bases unmatched: 7. Germline lookup yields CDR1 SGDLS and CDR2 YYNGEE. There are 15 residues in the CDR3. The CDR3 DNA is TGTGCCAGCAGCGTAGGAAGGGGGCAAAAATATGGCTACACCTTC. Translating gives CASSVGRGQKYGYTF. The variable domain in full, completed from reference TRBV9 and TRBJ1-2, reads DSGVTQTPKHLITATGQRVTLRCSPRSGDLSVYWYQQSLDQGLQFLIQYYNGEERAKGNILERFSAQQFPDLHSELNLSSLELGDSALYFCASSVGRGQKYGYTFGSGTRLTVV.

The gene calls are TRBV4-2 and TRBJ1-2, with 7 bases identical to TRBD1. The CDR3 loop spans 15 amino acids. The germline V gene encodes CDR1 LGHNA and CDR2 YNFKEQ. V dropped 4 bases and J dropped 4; count of bases not matched to a gene: 9. CDR3 nucleotides: TGTGCCAGCAGCCCGGACAGGTCCTTTATCTATGGCTACACCTTC. As protein: CASSPDRSFIYGYTF.

The chain has TRBV9 and TRBJ1-1, with TRBD1 identical over 9 bases. Looked up from germline, CDR1 is SGDLS and CDR2 is YYNGEE. V lost 3 bases, J lost 4 bases, and 13 bases stayed unmatched. CDR3 size: 17 residues. CDR3 nucleotide sequence: TGTGCCAGCAGCGCGAACCGGGACAGGGCTATCGGCACTGAAGCTTTCTTT. It is translated as CASSANRDRAIGTEAFF.

The chain employs TRBV6-5 and TRBJ2-6, with D tentatively TRBD1 (5 bases). CDR1 MNHEY and CDR2 SVGAGI come from the germline V gene. The CDR3 has 15 residues. Trimming cost V 2 bases and J 5 bases, with 10 bases left between them. The CDR3 DNA reads TGTGCCAGCAGTTACAGTCAGGGCTGGGCCAACGTCCTGACTTTC. It encodes CASSYSQGWANVLTF.

The V call is TRBV28, the J call TRBJ1-5; D may be TRBD1 (6 bases). Germline V lookup: CDR1 MDHEN, CDR2 SYDVKM. The V and J ends lost 3 bases and 5 bases respectively, with 17 bases between them. This CDR3 has 16 amino acids. The CDR3 loop reads CASSFRDKGYDQPQHF. DNA for the CDR3: TGTGCCAGCAGTTTCCGGGACAAGGGTTACGATCAGCCCCAGCATTTT.

This clone was counted between two and nine times. The chain employs TRBV5-1 and TRBJ2-2; 7 bases are a match to TRBD2. This CDR3 has 13 residues. The V gene's germline CDR1 is SGHRS and CDR2 YFSETQ. The J segment lost 4 bases and the V segment lost 6 bases, leaving 3 bases of the junction unmatched. The CDR3 DNA sequence: TGCGCCAGCATGTGGGGGGGCACCGGGGAGCTGTTTTTT. Its translation is CASMWGGTGELFF.

The CDR3 reads CASSLTRNEQFF. CDR3 nucleotide sequence: TGCGCCAGCAGCTTGACTCGTAATGAGCAGTTCTTC. The chain employs TRBV5-1 and TRBJ2-1; D gene uncertain. V lost 1 base to trimming and J lost 7 bases, with 6 bases between them. The germline CDR1 and CDR2 sequences are SGHRS and YFSETQ. CDR3 length: 12 residues.

This clone is labeled hyperexpanded. J is TRBJ1-6 and V is TRBV9; TRBD1 matches 8 bases. Germline V CDR1 and CDR2: SGDLS, YYNGEE. The CDR3 length is 18 residues. The junction had 11 bases not matched to a gene; V was cut back by 3 bases and J by 3 bases. CDR3 coding DNA: TGTGCCAGCAGCGGGACTGAGACAGGGGCGATCTATAATTCACCCCTCCACTTT. It yields the protein CASSGTETGAIYNSPLHF.

The chain combines TRBV28 with TRBJ1-2, with D maybe TRBD1 (5 bases). CDR1 and CDR2 from the germline V gene are MDHEN and SYDVKM. V lost 2 bases, J lost 0 bases, and 16 bases lay in between. This CDR3 is built from 17 residues. This CDR3 is CASSLQGLLETNYGYTF. The CDR3 DNA sequence: TGTGCCAGCAGTTTACAGGGTCTACTTGAAACTAACTATGGCTACACCTTC.

The chain couples TRBV9 to TRBJ1-1; D call uncertain. This CDR3 has 13 residues. Between the trimmed V and J ends, which lost 3 bases and 1 base, there was a span of 7 bases. Germline V lookup: CDR1 SGDLS, CDR2 YYNGEE. The CDR3 DNA reads as TGTGCCAGCAGCGGCACAGCGAACACTGAAGCTTTCTTT. It yields the protein CASSGTANTEAFF.

The gene calls are TRBV6-1 and TRBJ1-2, with D possibly being TRBD1 (5 bases). The V and J ends lost 10 bases and 7 bases respectively, with 22 bases between them. Germline CDR1 is MNHNS and CDR2 is SASEGT. The length of the CDR3 is 14 residues. The CDR3 reads CATPREGPQPGYTF. The CDR3 DNA reads TGTGCCACCCCCCGGGAGGGACCCCAGCCTGGCTACACCTTC.

The chain combines TRBV5-6 with TRBJ2-7; the D gene is possibly TRBD1 (5 bases). Germline loops: CDR1 SGHDT, CDR2 YYEEEE. The CDR3 totals 16 residues. Trimming removed 1 base at V and 3 bases at J, with 17 bases between. Here the CDR3 reads CASSLWGSAYDYEQYF. The CDR3 DNA follows: TGTGCCAGCAGCTTGTGGGGCAGCGCCTACGACTACGAGCAGTACTTC.

This chain connects TRBV7-9 to TRBJ2-3; the match to TRBD2 covers 14 bases. Per the germline V gene, CDR1 is SEHNR and CDR2 is FQNEAQ (reference sequence). V shed 5 bases, J shed 3 bases, and the junction held 4 bases outside the gene matches. CDR3 length equals 16 residues. The CDR3 DNA is TGTGCCAGCAGCCGCGGGACTAGCGGGGGAACAGATACGCAGTATTTT. Protein sequence: CASSRGTSGGTDTQYF.

The DNA for the CDR3 is TGTGCCAGCAGCTTAATCCGGGGTTTCAAAGCTTGGAATTCACCCCTCCACTTT. As protein: CASSLIRGFKAWNSPLHF. The rearrangement uses TRBV11-2 and TRBJ1-6; no firm D call. CDR1 and CDR2 (germline): SGHAT, FQNNGV. V lost 2 bases to trimming and J lost 7 bases, with 21 bases between them. This CDR3 comprises 18 residues. Using reference TRBV11-2 and TRBJ1-6 for the parts outside the CDR3, the full variable domain is EAGVAQSPRYKIIEKRQSVAFWCNPISGHATLYWYQQILGQGPKLLIQFQNNGVVDDSQLPKDRFSAERLKGVDSTLKIQPAKLEDSAVYLCASSLIRGFKAWNSPLHFGNGTRLTVT.

This rearrangement joins TRBV28 to TRBJ1-5, with 7 bases lining up with TRBD1. Germline assignment: CDR1 MDHEN and CDR2 SYDVKM. Unmatched junction bases numbered 9, after V lost 7 bases and J lost 3 bases. The CDR3 length is 15 residues. CDR3 sequence reads: CASTNDREDNQPQHF. The CDR3 nucleotides read TGTGCCAGCACCAATGACAGGGAAGACAATCAGCCCCAGCATTTT.

The J gene is TRBJ1-1, the V gene TRBV2; 7 bases are a match to TRBD1. This CDR3 is built from 13 residues. The junction had 7 bases not matched to a gene; V was cut back by 5 bases and J by 7 bases. Germline V gene sequence: CDR1 SNHLY, CDR2 FYNNEI. The CDR3: CASSPRQGREAFF. As DNA, the CDR3 is TGTGCCAGCAGTCCGAGACAGGGCCGTGAAGCTTTCTTT.

Regarding this clone: The same CDR3 can be traced to other DNA sequences in this sample. The chain carries TRBV4-1 and TRBJ1-3, with TRBD1 matching 9 bases. With V trimmed by 1 base and J by 1 base, 2 bases remained unmatched. In germline, CDR1 is MGHRA, CDR2 YSYEKL. The CDR3 has 16 amino acids. CDR3 in DNA: TGCGCCAGCAGCCAAGCGACAGGGGGATCTGGAAACACCATATATTTT. Encoded protein: CASSQATGGSGNTIYF.

V gene TRBV5-8 combines with J gene TRBJ2-7; possibly TRBD2 for D (6 bases). The CDR3 spans 15 residues. The germline V gene encodes CDR1 SGHTS and CDR2 YDEGEE. Trimming stripped 4 bases from V and 0 bases from J, with 14 bases between. Here the CDR3 DNA reads TGTGCCAGCAGCCATGGGGAGGTGAGCTCCTACGAGCAGTACTTC. Translation gives CASSHGEVSSYEQYF.

The V and J genes are TRBV27 and TRBJ2-1; the match to TRBD2 covers 11 bases. The junction had 9 bases not matched to a gene; V was cut back by 6 bases and J by 8 bases. Looked up from germline, CDR1 is MNHEY and CDR2 is SMNVEV (reference sequence). This CDR3 has 15 residues. CDR3 bases: TGTGCCAGCAGCCCTCTAGCGGGGGGAAAGGATGAGCAGTTCTTC. Its protein is CASSPLAGGKDEQFF.

This clone is large in the sample. The gene calls are TRBV4-1 and TRBJ1-1; maybe TRBD1 (6 bases). V was pared by 4 bases and J by 0 bases, with 21 bases between. The CDR3 sequence is 18 residues long. Germline CDR1 and CDR2: MGHRA and YSYEKL. The CDR3 spells CASSLTRGGPMMNTEAFF. For the CDR3, the DNA is TGCGCCAGCAGCCTTACCCGGGGGGGGCCAATGATGAACACTGAAGCTTTCTTT.